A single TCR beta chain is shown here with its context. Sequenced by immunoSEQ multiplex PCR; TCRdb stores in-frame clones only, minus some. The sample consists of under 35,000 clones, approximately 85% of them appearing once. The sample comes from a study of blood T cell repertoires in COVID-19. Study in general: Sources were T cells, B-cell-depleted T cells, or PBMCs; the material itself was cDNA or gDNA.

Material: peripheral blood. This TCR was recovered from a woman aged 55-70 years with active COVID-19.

The CDR3 protein is CASAGQGYEQYF. CDR3 in DNA: TGTGCCAGCGCGGGACAGGGCTACGAGCAGTACTTC. V is TRBV6-5 and J is TRBJ2-7, with TRBD1 matching over 9 bases. V was clipped by 8 bases and J by 3 bases; unmatched bases: 2. The CDR3 is made up of 12 amino acids. Germline assignment: CDR1 MNHEY and CDR2 SVGAGI.